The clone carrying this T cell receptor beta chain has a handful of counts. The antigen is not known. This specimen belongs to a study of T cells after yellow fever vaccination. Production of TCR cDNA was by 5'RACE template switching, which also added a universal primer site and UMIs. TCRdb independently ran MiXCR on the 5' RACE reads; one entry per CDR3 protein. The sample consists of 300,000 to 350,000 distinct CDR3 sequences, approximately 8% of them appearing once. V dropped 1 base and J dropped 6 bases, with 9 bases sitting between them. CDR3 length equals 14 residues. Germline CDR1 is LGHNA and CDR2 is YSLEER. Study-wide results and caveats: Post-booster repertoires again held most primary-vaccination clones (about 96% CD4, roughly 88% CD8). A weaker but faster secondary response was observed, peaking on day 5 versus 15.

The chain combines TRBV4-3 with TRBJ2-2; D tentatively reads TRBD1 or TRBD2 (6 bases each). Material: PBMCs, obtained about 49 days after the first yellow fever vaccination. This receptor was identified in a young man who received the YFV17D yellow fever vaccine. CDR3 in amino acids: CASSQVGGSGELFF. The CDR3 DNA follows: TGCGCCAGCAGCCAAGTGGGGGGCTCCGGGGAGCTGTTTTTT.